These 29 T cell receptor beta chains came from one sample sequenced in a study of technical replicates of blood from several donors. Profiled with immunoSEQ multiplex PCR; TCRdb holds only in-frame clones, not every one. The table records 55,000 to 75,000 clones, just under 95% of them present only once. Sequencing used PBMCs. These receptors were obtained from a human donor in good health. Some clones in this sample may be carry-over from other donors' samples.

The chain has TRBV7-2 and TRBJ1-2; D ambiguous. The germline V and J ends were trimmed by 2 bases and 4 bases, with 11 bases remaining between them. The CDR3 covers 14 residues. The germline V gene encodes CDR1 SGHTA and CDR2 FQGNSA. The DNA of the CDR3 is TGTGCCAGCAGCTTAACGGCAGGCCCCTATGGCTACACCTTC. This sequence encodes CASSLTAGPYGYTF.

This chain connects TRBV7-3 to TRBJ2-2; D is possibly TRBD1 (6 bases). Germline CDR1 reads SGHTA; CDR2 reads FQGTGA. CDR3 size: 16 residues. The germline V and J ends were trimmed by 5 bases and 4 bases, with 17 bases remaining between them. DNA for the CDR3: TGTGCCAGCAGCGCCACAGGGAGCATCTCCACCGGGGAGCTGTTTTTT. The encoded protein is CASSATGSISTGELFF.

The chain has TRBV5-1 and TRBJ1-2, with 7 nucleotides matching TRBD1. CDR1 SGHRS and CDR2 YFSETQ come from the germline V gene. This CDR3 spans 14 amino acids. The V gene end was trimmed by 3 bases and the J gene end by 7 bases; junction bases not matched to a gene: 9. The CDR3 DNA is TGCGCCAGCAGCTCGACAGGGTTCAAGGTTGGCTACACCTTC. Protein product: CASSSTGFKVGYTF.

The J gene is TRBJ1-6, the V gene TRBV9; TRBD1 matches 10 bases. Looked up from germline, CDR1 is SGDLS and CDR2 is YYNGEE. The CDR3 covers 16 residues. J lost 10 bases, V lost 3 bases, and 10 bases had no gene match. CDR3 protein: CASSGLSGTGASPLHF. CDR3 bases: TGTGCCAGCAGCGGACTTTCCGGGACAGGGGCCTCACCCCTCCACTTT.

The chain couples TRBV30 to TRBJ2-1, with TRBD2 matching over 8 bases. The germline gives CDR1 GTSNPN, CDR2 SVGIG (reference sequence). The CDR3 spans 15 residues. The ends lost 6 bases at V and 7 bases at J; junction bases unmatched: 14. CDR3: CACPRREGHGNEQFF. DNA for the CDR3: TGTGCCTGTCCTCGTCGGGAGGGCCACGGAAATGAGCAGTTCTTC.

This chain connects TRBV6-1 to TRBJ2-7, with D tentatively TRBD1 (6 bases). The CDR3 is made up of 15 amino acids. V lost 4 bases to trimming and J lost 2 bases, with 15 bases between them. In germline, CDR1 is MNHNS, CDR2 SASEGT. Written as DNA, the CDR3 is TGTGCCAGCAGTGTTTTGTCACAGGGCACCTACGAGCAGTACTTC. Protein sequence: CASSVLSQGTYEQYF.

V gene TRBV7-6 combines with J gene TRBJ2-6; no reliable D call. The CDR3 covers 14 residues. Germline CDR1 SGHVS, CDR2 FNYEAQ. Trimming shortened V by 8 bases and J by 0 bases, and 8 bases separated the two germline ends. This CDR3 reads CASSTPSGANVLTF. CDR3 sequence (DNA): TGTGCCAGCTCCACACCCTCTGGGGCCAACGTCCTGACTTTC.

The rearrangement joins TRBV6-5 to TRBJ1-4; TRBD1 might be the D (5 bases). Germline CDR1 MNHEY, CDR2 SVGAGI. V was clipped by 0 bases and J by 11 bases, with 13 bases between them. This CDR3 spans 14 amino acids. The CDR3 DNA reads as TGTGCCAGCAGTTACTCTGGGGCTCGATCCAAACTGTTTTTT. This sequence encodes CASSYSGARSKLFF.

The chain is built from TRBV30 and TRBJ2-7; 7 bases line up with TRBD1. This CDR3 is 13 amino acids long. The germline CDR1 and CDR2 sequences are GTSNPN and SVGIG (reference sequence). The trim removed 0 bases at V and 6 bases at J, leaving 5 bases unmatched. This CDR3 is CAWSVSGGSEQYF. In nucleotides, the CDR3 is TGTGCCTGGAGTGTCTCAGGGGGTTCCGAGCAGTACTTC.

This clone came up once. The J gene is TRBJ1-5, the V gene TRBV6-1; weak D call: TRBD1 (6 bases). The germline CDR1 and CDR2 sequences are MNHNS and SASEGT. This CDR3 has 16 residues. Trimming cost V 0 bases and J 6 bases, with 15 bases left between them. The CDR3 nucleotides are TGTGCCAGCAGTGAAGCGCAACAGGGAGGGAGTCAGCCCCAGCATTTT. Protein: CASSEAQQGGSQPQHF.

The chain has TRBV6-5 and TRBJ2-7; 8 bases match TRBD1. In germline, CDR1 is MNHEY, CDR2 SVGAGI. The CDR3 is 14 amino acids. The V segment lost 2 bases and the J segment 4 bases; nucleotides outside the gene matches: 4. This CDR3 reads CASSYQRTGYEQYF. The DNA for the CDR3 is TGTGCCAGCAGTTACCAACGGACAGGGTACGAGCAGTACTTC.

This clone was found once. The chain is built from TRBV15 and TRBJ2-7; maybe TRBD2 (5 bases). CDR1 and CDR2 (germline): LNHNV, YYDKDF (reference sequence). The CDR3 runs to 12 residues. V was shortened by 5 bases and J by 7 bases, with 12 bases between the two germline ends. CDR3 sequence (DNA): TGTGCCACCAGCTCCCGAGGGTTAGAGCAGTACTTC. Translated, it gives CATSSRGLEQYF.

The CDR3, as DNA: TGCAGCGTGAGTGACAGCAGTAACTATGGCTACACCTTC. Protein sequence: CSVSDSSNYGYTF. The chain combines TRBV29-1 with TRBJ1-2; D perhaps matches TRBD1 (5 bases). Trimming removed 6 bases at V and 1 base at J, with 12 bases between. The CDR3 is made up of 13 amino acids. Germline V gene lookup returns CDR1 SQVTM and CDR2 ANQGSEA. The complete variable domain, with remaining parts taken from reference TRBV29-1 and TRBJ1-2, reads SAVISQKPSRDICQRGTSLTIQCQVDSQVTMMFWYRQQPGQSLTLIATANQGSEATYESGFVIDKFPISRPNLTFSTLTVSNMSPEDSSIYLCSVSDSSNYGYTFGSGTRLTVV.

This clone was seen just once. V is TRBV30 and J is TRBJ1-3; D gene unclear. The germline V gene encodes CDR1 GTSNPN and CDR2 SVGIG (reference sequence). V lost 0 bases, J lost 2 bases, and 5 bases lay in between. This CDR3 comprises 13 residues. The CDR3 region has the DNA TGTGCCTGGAGTGTACTGCCTGGAAACACCATATATTTT. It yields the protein CAWSVLPGNTIYF.

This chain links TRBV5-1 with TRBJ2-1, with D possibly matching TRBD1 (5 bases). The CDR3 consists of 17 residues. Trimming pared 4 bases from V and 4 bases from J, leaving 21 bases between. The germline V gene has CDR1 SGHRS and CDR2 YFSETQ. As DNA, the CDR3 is TGCGCCAGCAGCACCCTCCCGACAGATATAGAGTACAATGAGCAGTTCTTC. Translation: CASSTLPTDIEYNEQFF.

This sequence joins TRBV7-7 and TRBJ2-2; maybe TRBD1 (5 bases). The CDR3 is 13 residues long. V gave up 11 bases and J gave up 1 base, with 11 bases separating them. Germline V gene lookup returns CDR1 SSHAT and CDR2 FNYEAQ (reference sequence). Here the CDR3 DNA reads TGTGCCCTCAGGGTACGGAACACCGGGGAGCTGTTTTTT. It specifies CALRVRNTGELFF.

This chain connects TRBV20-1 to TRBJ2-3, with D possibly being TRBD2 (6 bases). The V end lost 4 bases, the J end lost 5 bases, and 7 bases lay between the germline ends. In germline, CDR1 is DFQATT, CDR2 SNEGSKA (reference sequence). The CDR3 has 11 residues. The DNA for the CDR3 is TGCAGTGCTATGCGGGGAGATACGCAGTATTTT. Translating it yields CSAMRGDTQYF.

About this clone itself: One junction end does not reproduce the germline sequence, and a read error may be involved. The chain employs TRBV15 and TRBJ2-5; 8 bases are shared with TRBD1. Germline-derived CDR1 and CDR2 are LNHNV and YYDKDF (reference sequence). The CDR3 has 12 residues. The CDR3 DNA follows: TGTGCCACCAGCAGAGATAGGACAGGGCCGAACTTC. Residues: CATSRDRTGPNF.

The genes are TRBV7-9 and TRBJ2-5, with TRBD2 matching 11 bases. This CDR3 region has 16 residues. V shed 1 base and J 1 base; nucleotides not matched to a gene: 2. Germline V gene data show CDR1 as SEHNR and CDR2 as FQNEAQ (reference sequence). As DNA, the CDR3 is TGTGCCAGCAGCTTAGACGGGACTAGCGGCCAAGAGACCCAGTACTTC. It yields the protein CASSLDGTSGQETQYF.

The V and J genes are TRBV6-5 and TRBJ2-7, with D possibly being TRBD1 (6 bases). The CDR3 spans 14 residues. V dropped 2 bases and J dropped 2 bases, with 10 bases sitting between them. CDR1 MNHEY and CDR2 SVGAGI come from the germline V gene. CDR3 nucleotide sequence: TGTGCCAGCAGTTACGGGCAGGGGCCCTACGAGCAGTACTTC. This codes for CASSYGQGPYEQYF.

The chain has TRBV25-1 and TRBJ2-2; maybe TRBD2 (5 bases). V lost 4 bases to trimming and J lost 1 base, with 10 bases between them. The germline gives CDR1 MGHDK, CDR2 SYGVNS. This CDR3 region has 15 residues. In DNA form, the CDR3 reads TGTGCCAGCAGTGTTGCGGCGGGGAACACCGGGGAGCTGTTTTTT. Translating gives CASSVAAGNTGELFF.

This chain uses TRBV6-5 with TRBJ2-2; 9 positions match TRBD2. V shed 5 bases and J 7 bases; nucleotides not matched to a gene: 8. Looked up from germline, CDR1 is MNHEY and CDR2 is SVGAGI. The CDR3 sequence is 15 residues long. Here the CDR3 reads CASSGAGGPVGELFF. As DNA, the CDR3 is TGTGCCAGCAGTGGGGCGGGAGGGCCGGTCGGGGAGCTGTTTTTT.

The CDR3 DNA is TGTGCCACCTCGAGGGTCGGGAGCTCCTACGAGCAGTACTTC. Translating gives CATSRVGSSYEQYF. V and J are TRBV7-8 and TRBJ2-7; perhaps TRBD2 as D (6 bases). CDR3 length: 14 residues. V was cut by 10 bases and J by 0 bases, with 16 bases left in between. Germline loops: CDR1 SGHVS, CDR2 FQNEAQ.

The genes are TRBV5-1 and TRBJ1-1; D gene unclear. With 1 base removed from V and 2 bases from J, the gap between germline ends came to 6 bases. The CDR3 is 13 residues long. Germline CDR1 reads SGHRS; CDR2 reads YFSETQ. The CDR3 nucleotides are TGCGCCAGCAGCTTGCCAGGAAACACTGAAGCTTTCTTT. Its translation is CASSLPGNTEAFF.

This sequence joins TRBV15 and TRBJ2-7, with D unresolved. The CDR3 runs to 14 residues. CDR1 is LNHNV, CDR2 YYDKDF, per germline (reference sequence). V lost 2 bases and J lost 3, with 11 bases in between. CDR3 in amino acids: CATSRPPYSYEQYF. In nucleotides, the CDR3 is TGTGCCACCAGCAGACCCCCTTACAGCTACGAGCAGTACTTC.

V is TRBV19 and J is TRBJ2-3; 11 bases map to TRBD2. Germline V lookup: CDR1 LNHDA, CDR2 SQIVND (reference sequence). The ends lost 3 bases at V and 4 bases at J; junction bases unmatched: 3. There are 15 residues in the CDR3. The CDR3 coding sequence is TGTGCCAGTAGTATTAGCGGGGGGGCTGCAGATACGCAGTATTTT. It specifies CASSISGGAADTQYF.

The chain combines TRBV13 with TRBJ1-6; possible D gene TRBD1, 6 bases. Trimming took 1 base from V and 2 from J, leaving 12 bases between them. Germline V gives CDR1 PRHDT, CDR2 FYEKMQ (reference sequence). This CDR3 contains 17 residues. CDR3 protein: CASSLEGGETYNSPLHF. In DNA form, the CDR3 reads TGTGCCAGCAGCTTAGAGGGGGGGGAGACCTATAATTCACCCCTCCACTTT.

In DNA, the CDR3 is TGTGCCAGCAGCTTTGGGCTAGCGGGTTCCTACTCCTACGAGCAGTACTTC. This translates into CASSFGLAGSYSYEQYF. This sequence joins TRBV7-9 and TRBJ2-7; TRBD2 matches 8 bases. CDR3 length equals 17 residues. From germline, CDR1 is SEHNR and CDR2 FQNEAQ (reference sequence). After removal of 3 bases from V and 0 bases from J, the junction contained 10 bases not matched to a gene.

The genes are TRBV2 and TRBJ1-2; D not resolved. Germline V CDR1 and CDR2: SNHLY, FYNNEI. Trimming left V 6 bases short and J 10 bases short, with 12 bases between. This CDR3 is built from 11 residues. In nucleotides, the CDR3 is TGTGCCAGCAGAAGCCCAGGCGACTACACCTTC. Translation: CASRSPGDYTF.